Below, 30 T cell receptor beta chains from the same sample are listed, as sequenced in a study of neurological immune-mediated disorders. TCRdb re-called the 5' RACE reads through MiXCR, storing one row per CDR3 protein. The sample lists approximately 50,000 distinct CDR3 sequences; approximately 6.2% were seen once. The material sequenced was CD4+ T cells from blood. The receptors were sampled from a woman aged 18-29 years with multiple sclerosis.

The sample holds many counts of this clonotype. The rearrangement joins TRBV20-1 to TRBJ1-6; TRBD1 matches 7 bases. V lost 3 bases and J lost 4; bases outside the gene matches: 6. The CDR3 has 15 residues. The V gene's germline CDR1 is DFQATT and CDR2 SNEGSKA (reference sequence). Here the CDR3 reads CSASPSGQYNSPLHF. CDR3 nucleotide sequence: TGCAGTGCTAGTCCCTCGGGACAGTATAATTCACCCCTCCACTTT.

This clonotype appeared many times. The J gene is TRBJ1-5, the V gene TRBV20-1, with 10 bases matching TRBD1. Losses at the gene ends were 6 bases for V and 4 bases for J; bases not matched to a gene: 9. Germline CDR1 is DFQATT and CDR2 is SNEGSKA (reference sequence). This CDR3 contains 15 residues. This CDR3 reads CSAISGTGENQPQHF. CDR3 in DNA: TGCAGTGCCATCTCCGGGACAGGGGAAAATCAGCCCCAGCATTTT.

This clonotype was recorded many times. V gene TRBV5-4 combines with J gene TRBJ2-5; 10 positions agree with TRBD1. Germline loops: CDR1 SGHNT, CDR2 YYREEE (reference sequence). The CDR3 has 17 amino acids. V dropped 0 bases and J dropped 5; count of bases not matched to a gene: 10. CDR3 in amino acids: CASSLGARTGGSETQYF. CDR3 nucleotide sequence: TGTGCCAGCAGCTTGGGGGCCCGGACAGGGGGGTCGGAGACCCAGTACTTC.

The sample holds many counts of this clonotype. The gene calls are TRBV5-5 and TRBJ2-1, with D possibly TRBD2 on 6 matching bases. Per the germline V gene, CDR1 is SGHKS and CDR2 is YYEKEE (reference sequence). V dropped 4 bases and J dropped 2 bases, with 10 bases sitting between them. This CDR3 is built from 14 residues. The CDR3 region is CASSRDSTYNEQFF. CDR3 coding DNA: TGTGCCAGCAGCCGGGACTCCACCTACAATGAGCAGTTCTTC.

This clonotype occurred many times. This chain links TRBV12-3 or TRBV12-4 with TRBJ1-5; TRBD1 agrees at 7 bases. The CDR3 length is 15 residues. V shed 4 bases and J 3 bases; nucleotides not matched to a gene: 6. CDR3 coding DNA: TGTGCCAGCAGTTACAGGGGATCATCCAATCAGCCCCAGCATTTT. This translates into CASSYRGSSNQPQHF.

This clonotype was recorded many times. The rearrangement uses TRBV24-1 and TRBJ2-5; 7 bases fit TRBD1. V trimming: 4 bases; J trimming: 5 bases; junction bases outside the gene matches: 6. CDR1 is KGHDR, CDR2 SFDVKD, per germline. CDR3 length: 14 residues. The CDR3 region has the DNA TGTGCCACCAGTGACACAGGGGTTCGGGAGACCCAGTACTTC. Amino acid sequence: CATSDTGVRETQYF.

The sample holds many counts of this clonotype. The V gene is TRBV12-3 or TRBV12-4, the J gene TRBJ2-3; the match to TRBD2 covers 7 bases. The CDR3 extends over 12 amino acids. J lost 4 bases, V lost 6 bases, and 1 base had no gene match. The CDR3 sequence: CASRRESDTQYF. The DNA for the CDR3 is TGTGCCAGCAGGCGGGAGTCAGATACGCAGTATTTT.

The table lists this clonotype with many counts. This chain connects TRBV20-1 to TRBJ2-4, with no clear D. This CDR3 region has 15 residues. The ends were cut back, 1 base at V and 3 bases at J, with 13 bases in the middle. Looked up from germline, CDR1 is DFQATT and CDR2 is SNEGSKA (reference sequence). The CDR3 nucleotides are TGCAGTGCTAGAGTAGGCGATTTGGGCAAAAACATTCAGTACTTC. This encodes CSARVGDLGKNIQYF.

This clonotype was observed at least ten times. This chain uses TRBV20-1 with TRBJ1-2, with TRBD1 matching over 10 bases. CDR1 is DFQATT, CDR2 SNEGSKA, per germline (reference sequence). This CDR3 comprises 15 residues. V dropped 5 bases and J dropped 0; count of bases not matched to a gene: 6. CDR3 region: CSAFTGTGANYGYTF. The CDR3 nucleotides are TGCAGTGCTTTTACCGGGACAGGGGCTAACTATGGCTACACCTTC.

The sample holds many counts of this clonotype. This chain links TRBV11-3 with TRBJ2-3, with a weak D call TRBD2 (5 bases). The CDR3 is made up of 15 amino acids. V lost 2 bases to trimming and J lost 4 bases, with 13 bases between them. Germline assignment: CDR1 SGHNT and CDR2 YENEEA. In DNA form, the CDR3 reads TGTGCCAGCAGCTTACCCCTAGCCGGGGCAGATACGCAGTATTTT. This gives the protein CASSLPLAGADTQYF.

This clonotype was counted at least ten times. J is TRBJ2-3 and V is TRBV20-1; 10 bases are a match to TRBD2. The CDR3 consists of 14 residues. Looked up from germline, CDR1 is DFQATT and CDR2 is SNEGSKA (reference sequence). V dropped 6 bases and J dropped 5; count of bases not matched to a gene: 8. CDR3 in amino acids: CSAPLAGARDTQYF. The CDR3 nucleotides read TGCAGTGCCCCGCTAGCGGGAGCTAGAGATACGCAGTATTTT.

There are many counts of this clonotype. The V and J genes are TRBV12-3 or TRBV12-4 and TRBJ2-1; D remains ambiguous. The CDR3 contains 11 residues. V gave up 1 base and J gave up 7 bases, with 2 bases separating them. The chain's CDR3 is CASSLGNEQFF. In DNA, the CDR3 is TGTGCCAGCAGTTTAGGAAATGAGCAGTTCTTC.

This clonotype was picked up many times. The chain combines TRBV20-1 with TRBJ2-7; TRBD1 might be the D (5 bases). Germline CDR1 and CDR2: DFQATT and SNEGSKA (reference sequence). Trimming stripped 2 bases from V and 1 base from J, with 9 bases between. The CDR3 covers 13 residues. The CDR3 region has the DNA TGCAGTGCTAGAAGGGGCCGTTCCTACGAGCAGTACTTC. Its protein product is CSARRGRSYEQYF.

This clonotype showed up many times. The chain combines TRBV4-2 with TRBJ1-2; 9 bases fit TRBD1. Germline CDR1 reads LGHNA; CDR2 reads YNFKEQ. J was trimmed by 4 bases and V by 1 base; bases with no gene match: 7. The CDR3 contains 16 residues. As DNA, the CDR3 is TGTGCCAGCAGCCAAGTAGTGGACAGGGGATCCTATGGCTACACCTTC. Translation: CASSQVVDRGSYGYTF.

This clonotype was found many times. The chain has TRBV7-2 and TRBJ2-5, with D unresolved. The CDR3 sequence is 15 residues long. Germline V gives CDR1 SGHTA, CDR2 FQGNSA. The V end lost 1 base, the J end lost 4 bases, and 13 bases lay between the germline ends. The CDR3 DNA sequence: TGTGCCAGCAGCTTAGATTGGACGCAGATAGAGACCCAGTACTTC. Protein product: CASSLDWTQIETQYF.

This clonotype was observed many times. This sequence joins TRBV20-1 and TRBJ2-6; D unclear. From germline, CDR1 is DFQATT and CDR2 SNEGSKA (reference sequence). This CDR3 has 14 amino acids. The V end lost 6 bases, the J end lost 0 bases, and 9 bases lay between the germline ends. The CDR3 spells CSAPITSGANVLTF. CDR3 nucleotide sequence: TGCAGTGCCCCCATTACCTCTGGGGCCAACGTCCTGACTTTC.

This clonotype was picked up many times. The V call is TRBV12-3 or TRBV12-4, the J call TRBJ1-2; D not resolved. The CDR3 is 14 amino acids. Deletions cut 5 bases from V and 6 bases from J, with 16 bases between. This CDR3 is CASSISGEADGYTF. The CDR3 nucleotides read TGTGCCAGCAGTATCTCAGGCGAGGCAGATGGCTACACCTTC.

This clonotype was picked up many times. This chain connects TRBV29-1 to TRBJ1-1, with unresolved D. The CDR3 spans 11 residues. Germline loops: CDR1 SQVTM, CDR2 ANQGSEA. Trimming shortened V by 5 bases and J by 11 bases, and 15 bases separated the two germline ends. As DNA, the CDR3 is TGCAGCGTTCGTTTGGGCCAAGGGGCTTTCTTT. Protein: CSVRLGQGAFF.

Many counts were recorded for this clonotype. The chain links TRBV20-1 to TRBJ1-5; unclear D gene. Trimming took off 7 bases at V and 4 bases at J, with 20 bases between the two ends. The CDR3 has 15 residues. Germline values: CDR1 DFQATT, CDR2 SNEGSKA (reference sequence). The CDR3 reads CSVFDSAHPNQPQHF. The CDR3 bases are TGCAGTGTGTTCGACTCAGCCCACCCAAATCAGCCCCAGCATTTT.

This clonotype has at least ten counts. V gene TRBV19 combines with J gene TRBJ1-2; TRBD1 is a possible D gene (5 bases). Germline assignment: CDR1 LNHDA and CDR2 SQIVND (reference sequence). V was shortened by 7 bases and J by 8 bases, with 20 bases between the two germline ends. This CDR3 contains 14 residues. The DNA of the CDR3 is TGTGCCAGTACCGCCGGGCGGGGCTATTTCGGCTACACCTTC. Protein sequence: CASTAGRGYFGYTF. Based on the CDR3 plus reference TRBV19 and TRBJ1-2, the full variable domain is DGGITQSPKYLFRKEGQNVTLSCEQNLNHDAMYWYRQDPGQGLRLIYYSQIVNDFQKGDIAEGYSVSREKKESFPLTVTSAQKNPTAFYLCASTAGRGYFGYTFGSGTRLTVV.

The J gene is TRBJ2-2, the V gene TRBV9, with D uncertain. V was cut by 4 bases and J by 3 bases, with 10 bases left in between. The CDR3 spans 14 residues. Per the germline V gene, CDR1 is SGDLS and CDR2 is YYNGEE. The CDR3 reads CASSPPEDTGELFF. Written as DNA, the CDR3 is TGTGCCAGCAGCCCTCCCGAGGACACCGGGGAGCTGTTTTTT.

The table lists this clonotype with many counts. The chain has TRBV27 and TRBJ1-2; D is uncertain. Trimming removed 2 bases at V and 5 bases at J, with 12 bases between. The CDR3 length is 14 residues. Germline V CDR1 and CDR2: MNHEY, SMNVEV (reference sequence). The CDR3 DNA reads TGTGCCAGCAGTTTAAATGGGCGGACTTATGGCTACACCTTC. The encoded protein is CASSLNGRTYGYTF.

Ten or more counts support this clonotype. This rearrangement joins TRBV12-3 or TRBV12-4 to TRBJ1-6, with D hard to call. The CDR3 runs to 13 residues. V shed 3 bases and J shed 12 bases, with 12 bases lying between them. CDR3 DNA sequence: TGTGCCAGCAGTTTGGCACAGCGGGTACCCCTCCACTTT. It specifies CASSLAQRVPLHF.

The chain couples TRBV18 to TRBJ2-7; weak D call: TRBD1 (6 bases). The CDR3 runs to 14 residues. Germline assignment: CDR1 KGHSH and CDR2 LQKENI. V shed 1 base and J shed 2 bases, with 9 bases lying between them. CDR3 in amino acids: CASSPRAGAYEQYF. Written as DNA, the CDR3 is TGTGCCAGCTCACCACGCGCAGGGGCCTACGAGCAGTACTTC.

Ten or more counts support this clonotype. This chain links TRBV5-1 with TRBJ2-1; D is possibly TRBD1 (5 bases). The germline CDR1 and CDR2 sequences are SGHRS and YFSETQ. The CDR3 covers 14 residues. With 4 bases removed from V and 4 bases from J, the gap between germline ends came to 12 bases. CDR3 in amino acids: CASSGSTEYNEQFF. The CDR3 DNA follows: TGCGCCAGCAGCGGATCGACAGAATACAATGAGCAGTTCTTC.

The sample holds many counts of this clonotype. The chain combines TRBV9 with TRBJ2-3; D gene ambiguous. The CDR3 spans 16 residues. V was pared by 4 bases and J by 1 base, with 16 bases between. Germline CDR1 reads SGDLS; CDR2 reads YYNGEE. DNA for the CDR3: TGTGCCAGCAGCCCCGCGGCGGCGTTTGGCACAGATACGCAGTATTTT. Its translation: CASSPAAAFGTDTQYF.

V usage is TRBV30 and J usage is TRBJ1-3; D remains unclear. The germline V gene has CDR1 GTSNPN and CDR2 SVGIG (reference sequence). V gave up 2 bases and J gave up 7 bases, with 9 bases separating them. This CDR3 is built from 12 residues. In nucleotides, the CDR3 is TGTGCCTGGAGTACCAGCAGGAACACCATATATTTT. Its translation is CAWSTSRNTIYF.

This clonotype was seen at least ten times. This rearrangement joins TRBV5-1 to TRBJ2-1; possibly TRBD1 or TRBD2 for D (5 bases each). CDR1 and CDR2 from the germline V gene are SGHRS and YFSETQ. V gave up 3 bases and J gave up 5 bases, with 15 bases separating them. CDR3 length: 15 amino acids. The CDR3 DNA sequence: TGCGCCAGCAGCTCCGGGACCACGCTCAACAATGAGCAGTTCTTC. It is translated as CASSSGTTLNNEQFF. The full variable domain, in which reference TRBV5-1 and TRBJ2-1 provide the parts outside the CDR3, is KAGVTQTPRYLIKTRGQQVTLSCSPISGHRSVSWYQQTPGQGLQFLFEYFSETQRNKGNFPGRFSGRQFSNSRSEMNVSTLELGDSALYLCASSSGTTLNNEQFFGPGTRLTVL.

This clonotype was observed at least ten times. The chain uses TRBV5-1 and TRBJ2-1; a weak D match, TRBD1 (6 bases). Germline CDR1 and CDR2: SGHRS and YFSETQ. V was cut by 1 base and J by 5 bases, with 16 bases left in between. The CDR3 extends over 16 amino acids. The CDR3 coding sequence is TGCGCCAGCAGCTTGACCAACAGGGTTGGAAACAATGAGCAGTTCTTC. Its translation: CASSLTNRVGNNEQFF.

This clonotype has a handful of counts. The V gene is TRBV4-2, the J gene TRBJ2-1; 7 nucleotides line up with TRBD1. The CDR3 is 15 amino acids. Germline assignment: CDR1 LGHNA and CDR2 YNFKEQ. The V and J ends lost 0 bases and 9 bases, in that order; junction bases with no gene match: 8. CDR3 DNA sequence: TGTGCCAGCAGCCAAGATCTGACAGGGACCAGTGAGCAGTTCTTC. It yields the protein CASSQDLTGTSEQFF.